This T cell receptor beta chain was captured in a study of blood T cell repertoires in COVID-19. Only in-frame clones appear in the TCRdb table, and some are missing; sequencing was by immunoSEQ multiplex PCR. The profile covers 110,000 or so clones, with under 90% appearing a single time and less than 45% taken by the ten largest. V was clipped by 4 bases and J by 9 bases; unmatched bases: 5. Germline V gene lookup returns CDR1 SGHNT and CDR2 YYREEE (reference sequence). The CDR3 covers 13 residues. This chain connects TRBV5-4 to TRBJ1-5, with 9 bases aligning to TRBD1. Sample: peripheral blood. The TCR was taken from an elderly man with acute or convalescent COVID-19. CDR3 in DNA: TGTGCCAGCAGCCCGGACAGGGGTCGGCCCCAGCATTTT. Its protein is CASSPDRGRPQHF.